Below, one T cell receptor (beta chain) is given with its context. CDR1 and CDR2 from the germline V gene are SGHRS and YFSETQ. The CDR3 spans 12 residues. V was trimmed by 7 bases and J by 0 bases, leaving 5 bases between them. The data stem from a study of OX40 agonist ivuxolimab in advanced cancers. Study-level background: Patients took ivuxolimab, an agonistic anti-OX40 (CD134) antibody. One patient with hepatocellular carcinoma and two with cutaneous melanoma, three in all, had partial responses.

Data came from immunoSEQ multiplex PCR; TCRdb stores just in-frame clones and leaves some out. The sample lists some 52,000 clones; approximately 88% were seen once. Baseline was the first blood sampling point, followed by cycle 4 day 1 and cycle 7 day 1. This receptor was taken from an adult with an advanced solid tumor such as melanoma, head and neck, liver or kidney cancer. The material sequenced was CD4+ or CD8+ T cells sorted from blood, taken in a trial of the OX40 agonist ivuxolimab. The chain combines TRBV5-1 with TRBJ2-1; possibly TRBD1 for D (5 bases). In DNA form, the CDR3 reads TGCGCCAGCGGGGCCTCCTACAATGAGCAGTTCTTC. Translation gives CASGASYNEQFF.